This record looks at one TCR beta chain sequence and its context. This clonotype appeared a few times. Its target antigen remains unknown. No base quality information exists; no much larger clone differs at one position. Receptor amplification or capture employed single-cell sequencing. This sample was sequenced with an Illumina NovaSeq 6000. The BD Rhapsody Targeted mRNA and AbSeq Reagent Kit, in a microwell format, was used for cell capture and library preparation. Libraries were prepared to cover TCR, sample tags, AbSeq, and targeted mRNA from the Human T-Cell Expression Panel plus custom TOX and TOX2 primers. An Illumina NovaSeq was used to sequence the libraries. Processing in the source paper ran as follows. The analysis covered approximately 11,000 cells in total, of which 7,000 to 8,500 were CD8 T cells and 4494 were CD8 T cells with an identifiable TCR CDR3. On the Seven Bridges Genomics platform, raw data were run through the BD Rhapsody Targeted Analysis Pipeline with V(D)J processing. SeqGeq 1.6.0 was used for quality control, Sample Tag demultiplexing with Lex-BDSMK, clone identification with VDJ Explorer, and Seurat clustering. A clone was considered non-expanded if it made up <1% of CD8 T cells, and considered a clonal expansion if it made up >2.5% of the sample. The public sequencing data were trimmed at Q25 with fastp and processed into clonotypes with MiXCR by TCRdb, which kept only in-frame beta chains. A single entry per CDR3 protein holds the most common genes and DNA from its merged rows. The V and J calls here are based on TCRdb, not the publication. The sample contains more than 20,000 distinct CDR3 sequences, just over 35% of them found a single time. 20% to 25% of the sample comes from the top ten.

The time point label of this sample denotes: five sample-tagged time points from pre-transplant (day -1) to day 368 post-transplant, pooled. Thawed PBMC were stimulated with a CMV IE-1 overlapping peptide library for around 11 hours, with no transport inhibitors added. After being thawed and rested overnight, the cells were stimulated in R10 medium along with CD28/CD49d costimulation. The IE-1 peptide library consisted of 15-amino-acid peptides overlapping by 11 amino acids. Each time point was barcoded using BD Single-Cell Multiplexing Kit Sample Tags, after which the barcoded samples were pooled and stained with oligo-conjugated anti-CD45RA plus sorting antibodies. A BD FACSAria III was used to sort CMV-responsive CD8+CD137+ and CD4+CD154+ T cells at 4-way purity. Blood samples were drawn into EDTA vacutainers and processed by Ficoll gradient within 1-24 hours. V is pared back by 1 base and J by 1 base, with 20 bases lying between the germline termini. As encoded in the germline V gene, CDR1 is MDHEN while CDR2 is SYDVKM. The CDR3 contains 18 residues, cysteine and phenylalanine counted. The only DNA kept is the CDR3, 54 bases in frame from the first base.

The sample is drawn from a study of immune aging and cytomegalovirus after organ transplant (dated by TCRdb to the early 2020s). With respect to the entire study: Every transplant recipient was given three-drug immunosuppression consisting of prednisone, tacrolimus, and mycophenolate. Overall results and qualifications from the work: Large clones contained a higher proportion of TEMRA cells, and the seven largest clones (around 1,900 cells) acquired aged and TEMRA cells while losing TCM cells. Following viremia, aged-phenotype cells rose post-transplant in clones of any size, with the rise occurring earlier in large clones (days 200-264) than in small clones. CD57 was not measured in the sequencing data, so a conservative gene-based aging definition was used instead.

This sequence was found in a female donor who had a heart transplant and CMV viremia. The sample consisted of CMV peptide-activated CD4+ and CD8+ T cells sorted from blood, taken at five time points, pooled. The cell subset or site label of this sample denotes: sorted CD8+CD137+ and CD4+CD154+ T cells after 11 to 12 h CMV IE-1 peptide stimulation. This sequence uses TRBV28 and TRBJ2-7, with no reliable assignment of the D segment. CDR3 loop: CASSLLVSLDILSYEQYF. DNA sequence: TGTGCCAGCAGTTTATTGGTCTCTTTAGACATCTTGTCCTACGAGCAGTACTTC.